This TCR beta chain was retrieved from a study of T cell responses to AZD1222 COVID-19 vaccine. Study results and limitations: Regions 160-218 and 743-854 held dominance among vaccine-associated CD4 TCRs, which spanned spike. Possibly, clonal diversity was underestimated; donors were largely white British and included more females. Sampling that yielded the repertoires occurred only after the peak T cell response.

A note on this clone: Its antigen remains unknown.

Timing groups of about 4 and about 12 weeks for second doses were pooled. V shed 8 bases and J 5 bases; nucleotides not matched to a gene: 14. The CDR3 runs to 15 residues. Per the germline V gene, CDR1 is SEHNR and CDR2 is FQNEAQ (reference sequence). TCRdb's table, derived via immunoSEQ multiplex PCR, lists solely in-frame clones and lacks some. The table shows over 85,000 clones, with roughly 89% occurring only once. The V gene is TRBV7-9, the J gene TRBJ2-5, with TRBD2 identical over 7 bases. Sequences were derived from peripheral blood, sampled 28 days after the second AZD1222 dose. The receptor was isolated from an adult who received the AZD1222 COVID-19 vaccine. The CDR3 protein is CASGGGADIRETQYF. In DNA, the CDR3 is TGTGCCAGCGGGGGAGGGGCGGACATACGGGAGACCCAGTACTTC.